Listed below are T cell receptor beta chains from one sample, sequenced in a study of blood T cell repertoires in COVID-19. Produced via immunoSEQ multiplex PCR; TCRdb's table is partial and in-frame only. The sample carries about 150,000 clones, about 85% recorded once. What was sequenced was peripheral blood. The receptors shown here come from a human donor with acute or convalescent COVID-19. The donor label of this sample is uncertain. CDR3s include the opening cysteine and the closing phenylalanine or tryptophan. Each record gives: clone size, J gene, V gene, D gene, CDR3 protein, CDR3 DNA. D genes are given only for firm matches. The size of a clone is reported for some rows only, either as once, few or many, or as a class for expanded clones.

>-|TRBJ2-7|TRBV27|TRBD1
CASSFRSGQVLPLSYEQYF
TGTGCCAGCAGTTTCCGATCGGGACAGGTCTTACCCCTATCCTACGAGCAGTACTTC
>few|TRBJ1-3|TRBV7-2|-
CASSLQGSSSGNTIYF
TGTGCCAGCAGCTTACAGGGGTCCTCCTCTGGAAACACCATATATTTT
>-|TRBJ2-2|TRBV5-4|-
CASSLDRARTGELFF
TGTGCCAGCAGCTTGGACAGGGCGCGCACCGGGGAGCTGTTTTTT
>-|TRBJ2-5|TRBV4-2|-
CASSQGGGVETQYF
TGTGCCAGCAGCCAAGGAGGCGGAGTAGAGACCCAGTACTTC
>-|TRBJ1-2|TRBV24-1|-
CATSENSYGYTF
TGTGCCACCAGTGAAAACAGCTATGGCTACACCTTC
>-|TRBJ1-5|TRBV28|TRBD1
CASSPSGGNQPQHF
TGTGCCAGCAGTCCTTCAGGGGGGAATCAGCCCCAGCATTTT
>-|TRBJ1-6|TRBV10-2|TRBD1
CASSDLTGRLSGSYNSPLHF
TGCGCCAGCAGTGACCTGACAGGGAGATTAAGCGGCTCCTATAATTCACCCCTCCACTTT
>-|TRBJ2-3|TRBV20-1|TRBD2
CSASKRGVTDTQYF
TGCAGTGCTAGTAAGCGGGGGGTCACAGATACGCAGTATTTT
>-|TRBJ1-4|TRBV7-9|-
CASSLVFGYRGANEKLFF
TGTGCCAGCAGCTTGGTTTTCGGGTATCGTGGAGCTAATGAAAAACTGTTTTTT
>-|TRBJ2-1|TRBV4-3|TRBD2
CASSQDIGYGLAGYNEQFF
TGCGCCAGCAGCCAAGATATCGGCTATGGACTAGCCGGGTACAATGAGCAGTTCTTC
>-|TRBJ1-2|TRBV6-5|-
CASTRGYGYTF
TGTGCCAGCACCCGAGGCTATGGCTACACCTTC
>few|TRBJ2-3|TRBV19|-
CASSTIRGLGTDTQYF
TGTGCCAGTAGTACCATAAGAGGCTTGGGCACAGATACGCAGTATTTT
>few|TRBJ1-1|TRBV9|TRBD1
CASSLGQGTQAFF
TGTGCCAGCAGCTTGGGACAGGGAACGCAAGCTTTCTTT
>-|TRBJ2-2|TRBV27|TRBD2
CASKTGTSDTGELFF
TGTGCCAGCAAAACCGGGACTAGCGACACCGGGGAGCTGTTTTTT
>-|TRBJ1-1|TRBV20-1|-
CRPKGGTEAFF
TGCAGGCCTAAGGGGGGGACTGAAGCTTTCTTT
>-|TRBJ1-1|TRBV5-6|-
CASSLTGINTEAFF
TGTGCCAGCAGCTTAACAGGGATCAACACTGAAGCTTTCTTT
>-|TRBJ2-3|TRBV3-1/TRBV3-2|TRBD2
CASSQGLAGDTQYF
TGTGCCAGCAGCCAAGGACTAGCGGGAGATACGCAGTATTTT